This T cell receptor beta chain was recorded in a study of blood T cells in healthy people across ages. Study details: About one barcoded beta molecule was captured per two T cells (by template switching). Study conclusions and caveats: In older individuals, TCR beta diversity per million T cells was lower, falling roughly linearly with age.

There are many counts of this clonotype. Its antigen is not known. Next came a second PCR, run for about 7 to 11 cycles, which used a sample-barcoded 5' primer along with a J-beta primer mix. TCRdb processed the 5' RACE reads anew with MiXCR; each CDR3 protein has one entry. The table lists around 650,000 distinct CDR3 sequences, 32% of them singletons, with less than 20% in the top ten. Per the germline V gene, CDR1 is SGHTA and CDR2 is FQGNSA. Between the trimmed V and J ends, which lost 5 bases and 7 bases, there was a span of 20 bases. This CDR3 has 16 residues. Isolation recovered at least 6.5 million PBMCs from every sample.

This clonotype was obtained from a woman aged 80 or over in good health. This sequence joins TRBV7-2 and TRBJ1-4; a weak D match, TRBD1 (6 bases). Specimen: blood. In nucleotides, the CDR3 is TGTGCCAGCAGCCGCGGGTTGGAAAGGGGGGGTGAAAAACTGTTTTTT. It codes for CASSRGLERGGEKLFF.